A selection of T cell receptor beta chains follows, all from one sample in a study of cytomegalovirus exposure and HLA in healthy donors. TCRdb's table, derived via immunoSEQ multiplex PCR, lists solely in-frame clones and lacks some. Among some 170,000 clones listed, 81% were seen once. The sample was PBMCs. The receptors were gathered from a woman between 45 and 65 years old in good health and CMV-seronegative. CDR3s include the opening cysteine and the closing phenylalanine or tryptophan. The D gene is left open where the match is weak. Clone size, where shown, is once, few, many, or a class for clones that have expanded.

size	V	J	D	CDR3	DNA
few	TRBV28	TRBJ2-5	.	CASSLSGGRETQYF	TGTGCCAGCAGTTTATCAGGGGGGCGGGAGACCCAGTACTTC
.	TRBV28	TRBJ2-7	TRBD1	CASTLRDRPTYEQYF	TGTGCCAGCACCCTCCGGGACAGGCCTACCTACGAGCAGTACTTC
.	TRBV4-3	TRBJ2-1	TRBD2	CASSQDALAGASYNEQFF	TGCGCCAGCAGCCAAGATGCTCTAGCGGGGGCTTCCTACAATGAGCAGTTCTTC
.	TRBV18	TRBJ2-2	.	CASSPRTGENTGELFF	TGTGCCAGCTCACCCCGGACGGGGGAAAACACCGGGGAGCTGTTTTTT
.	TRBV18	TRBJ1-1	.	CASSIGTLNTEAFF	TGTGCCAGCTCAATCGGGACTCTGAACACTGAAGCTTTCTTT
.	TRBV27	TRBJ1-1	TRBD1	CASSLGQGPTEAFF	TGTGCCAGCAGCTTGGGACAGGGCCCCACTGAAGCTTTCTTT
.	TRBV5-5	TRBJ1-5	TRBD1	CASSTGGGRQPQHF	TGTGCCAGCAGCACAGGGGGCGGGCGTCAGCCCCAGCATTTT
.	TRBV19	TRBJ2-1	TRBD2	CASSPLAGRNEQFF	TGTGCCAGTAGTCCACTAGCGGGGAGGAATGAGCAGTTCTTC
.	TRBV11-2	TRBJ2-7	.	CASSAAGGPYEQYF	TGTGCCAGCAGCGCCGCAGGGGGGCCCTACGAGCAGTACTTC
.	TRBV6-5	TRBJ2-2	TRBD1	CASRGTGGTGELFF	TGTGCCAGCAGAGGTACAGGGGGCACCGGGGAGCTGTTTTTT
.	TRBV28	TRBJ1-1	.	CASSLPRNTEAFF	TGTGCCAGCAGCCTACCAAGGAACACTGAAGCTTTCTTT
once	TRBV27	TRBJ2-7	.	CASSLSRLAYSEQYF	TGTGCCAGCAGTTTATCAAGGCTAGCCTACTCCGAGCAGTACTTC
.	TRBV5-1	TRBJ2-3	TRBD1	CASSTQQGMDTQYF	TGCGCCAGCAGCACCCAACAGGGGATGGATACGCAGTATTTT